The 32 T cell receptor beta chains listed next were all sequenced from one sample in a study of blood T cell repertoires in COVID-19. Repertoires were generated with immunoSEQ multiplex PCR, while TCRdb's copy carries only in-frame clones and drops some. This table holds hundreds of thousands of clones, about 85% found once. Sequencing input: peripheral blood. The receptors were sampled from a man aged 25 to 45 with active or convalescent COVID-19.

The CDR3 region is CASSPRGDEAFF. CDR3 coding DNA: TGTGCCAGCAGCCCCCGAGGCGATGAAGCTTTCTTT. This chain uses TRBV7-9 with TRBJ1-1; D not certain. The CDR3 sequence is 12 residues long. Germline CDR1 SEHNR, CDR2 FQNEAQ (reference sequence). V was pared by 5 bases and J by 7 bases, with 11 bases between.

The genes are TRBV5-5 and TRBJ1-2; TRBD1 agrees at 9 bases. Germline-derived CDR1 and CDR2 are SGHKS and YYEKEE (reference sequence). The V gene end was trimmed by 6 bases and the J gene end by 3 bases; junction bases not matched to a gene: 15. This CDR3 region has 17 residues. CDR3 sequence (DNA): TGTGCCAGCAACGGGCGTCGGGACAGGGCAAAGTACTATGGCTACACCTTC. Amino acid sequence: CASNGRRDRAKYYGYTF.

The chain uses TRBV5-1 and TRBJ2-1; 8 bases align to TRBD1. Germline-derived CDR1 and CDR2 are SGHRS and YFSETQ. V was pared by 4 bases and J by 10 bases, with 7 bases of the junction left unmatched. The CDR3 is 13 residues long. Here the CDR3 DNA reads TGCGCCAGCAGCATTCAGGGGGCCGAGGAGCAGTTCTTC. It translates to CASSIQGAEEQFF.

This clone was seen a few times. CDR3 coding DNA: TGTGCCACCAGTGATTTATTGGGCGACGCCCGAGATACGCAGTATTTT. It codes for CATSDLLGDARDTQYF. The J gene is TRBJ2-3, the V gene TRBV24-1; unclear D gene. Germline V gene lookup returns CDR1 KGHDR and CDR2 SFDVKD. V was pared by 1 base and J by 5 bases, with 15 bases between. The CDR3 is made up of 16 amino acids.

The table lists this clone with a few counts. CDR3: CASSLPSGGPGELFF. The DNA of the CDR3 is TGTGCCAGCAGCCTACCTTCTGGGGGCCCCGGGGAGCTGTTTTTT. The J gene is TRBJ2-2, the V gene TRBV4-2, with a tentative D call TRBD1 (6 bases). Germline V gives CDR1 LGHNA, CDR2 YNFKEQ. V was pared by 4 bases and J by 6 bases, with 15 bases between. CDR3 size: 15 residues.

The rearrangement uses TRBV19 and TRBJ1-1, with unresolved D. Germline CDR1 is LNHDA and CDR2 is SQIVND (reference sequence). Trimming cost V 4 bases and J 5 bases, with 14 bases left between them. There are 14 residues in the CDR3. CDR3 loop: CASSKWEYETEAFF. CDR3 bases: TGTGCCAGTAGTAAATGGGAGTATGAGACTGAAGCTTTCTTT.

The CDR3 here is CASSSLVQGKNEKLFF. CDR3 nucleotide sequence: TGTGCCAGCAGTTCCCTCGTTCAGGGAAAAAATGAAAAACTGTTTTTT. The rearrangement uses TRBV28 and TRBJ1-4; tentative D call: TRBD1 (5 bases). Trimming pared 4 bases from V and 5 bases from J, leaving 17 bases between. The CDR3 loop spans 16 amino acids. Germline V lookup: CDR1 MDHEN, CDR2 SYDVKM.

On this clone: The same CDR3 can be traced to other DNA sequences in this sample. Here the CDR3 DNA reads TGCAGCGTTGCAGTTAACACTGAAGCTTTCTTT. It encodes CSVAVNTEAFF. V usage is TRBV29-1 and J usage is TRBJ1-1; D gene unclear. CDR3 size: 11 residues. Between the trimmed V and J ends, which lost 4 bases and 2 bases, there was a span of 5 bases. Germline loops: CDR1 SQVTM, CDR2 ANQGSEA.

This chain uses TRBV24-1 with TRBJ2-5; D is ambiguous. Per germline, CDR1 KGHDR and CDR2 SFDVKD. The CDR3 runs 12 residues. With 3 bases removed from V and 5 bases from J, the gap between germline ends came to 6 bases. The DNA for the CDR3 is TGTGCCACCAGTGATCTCCGGGAGACCCAGTACTTC. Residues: CATSDLRETQYF.

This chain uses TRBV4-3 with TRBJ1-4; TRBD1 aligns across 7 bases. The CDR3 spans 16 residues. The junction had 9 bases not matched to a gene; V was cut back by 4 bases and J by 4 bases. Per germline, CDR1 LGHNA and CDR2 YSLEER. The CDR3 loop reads CASSLSGTAYNEKLFF. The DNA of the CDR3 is TGCGCCAGCAGCCTCTCAGGGACAGCTTATAATGAAAAACTGTTTTTT.

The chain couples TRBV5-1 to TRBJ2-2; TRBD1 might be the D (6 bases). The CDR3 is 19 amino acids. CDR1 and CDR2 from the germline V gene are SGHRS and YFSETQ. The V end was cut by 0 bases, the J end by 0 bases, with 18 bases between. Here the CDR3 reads CASSLVRTGRRTNTGELFF. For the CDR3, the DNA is TGCGCCAGCAGCTTGGTACGTACAGGGCGGAGAACGAACACCGGGGAGCTGTTTTTT.

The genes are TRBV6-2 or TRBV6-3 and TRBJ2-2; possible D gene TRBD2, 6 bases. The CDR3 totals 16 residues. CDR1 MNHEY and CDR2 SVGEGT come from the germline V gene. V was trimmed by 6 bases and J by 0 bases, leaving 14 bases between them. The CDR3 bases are TGTGCCAGCAGCTCGCTAGCGCAGGCGAACACCGGGGAGCTGTTTTTT. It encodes CASSSLAQANTGELFF.

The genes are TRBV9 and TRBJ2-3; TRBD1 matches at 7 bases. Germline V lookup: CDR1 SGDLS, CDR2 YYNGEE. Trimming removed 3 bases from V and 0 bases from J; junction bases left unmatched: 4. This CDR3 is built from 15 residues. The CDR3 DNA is TGTGCCAGCAGCGCCGGACAGGCCAGCACAGATACGCAGTATTTT. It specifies CASSAGQASTDTQYF. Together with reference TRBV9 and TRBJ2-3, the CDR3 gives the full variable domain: DSGVTQTPKHLITATGQRVTLRCSPRSGDLSVYWYQQSLDQGLQFLIQYYNGEERAKGNILERFSAQQFPDLHSELNLSSLELGDSALYFCASSAGQASTDTQYFGPGTRLTVL.

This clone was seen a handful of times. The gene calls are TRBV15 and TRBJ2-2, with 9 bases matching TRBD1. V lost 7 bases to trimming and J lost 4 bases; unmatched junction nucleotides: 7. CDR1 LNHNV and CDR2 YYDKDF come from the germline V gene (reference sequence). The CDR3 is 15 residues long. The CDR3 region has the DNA TGTGCCACCAAACACAGGGGGCTCGGCACCGGGGAGCTGTTTTTT. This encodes CATKHRGLGTGELFF.

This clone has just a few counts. The DNA of the CDR3 is TGTGCCAGCAGTGTTTTAGCGGGGGGGCCAAGCGGGGAGCTGTTTTTT. Translating it yields CASSVLAGGPSGELFF. The chain joins TRBV6-1 to TRBJ2-2, with 11 bases fitting TRBD2. The junction had 8 bases not matched to a gene; V was cut back by 4 bases and J by 7 bases. The CDR3 loop spans 16 amino acids. Germline V gene data show CDR1 as MNHNS and CDR2 as SASEGT.

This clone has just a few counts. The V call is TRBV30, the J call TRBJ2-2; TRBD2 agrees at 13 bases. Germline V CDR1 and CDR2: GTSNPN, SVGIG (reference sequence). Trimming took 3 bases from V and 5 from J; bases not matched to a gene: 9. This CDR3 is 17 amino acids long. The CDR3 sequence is CAWSPLTSGRGTGELFF. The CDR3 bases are TGTGCCTGGAGCCCCCTAACTAGCGGGAGGGGGACCGGGGAGCTGTTTTTT.

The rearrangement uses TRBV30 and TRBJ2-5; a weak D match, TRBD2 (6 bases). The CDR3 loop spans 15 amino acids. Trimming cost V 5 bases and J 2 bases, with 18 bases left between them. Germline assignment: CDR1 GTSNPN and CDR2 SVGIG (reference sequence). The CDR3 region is CAWAPGLPIQETQYF. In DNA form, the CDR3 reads TGTGCCTGGGCCCCCGGACTACCGATTCAAGAGACCCAGTACTTC.

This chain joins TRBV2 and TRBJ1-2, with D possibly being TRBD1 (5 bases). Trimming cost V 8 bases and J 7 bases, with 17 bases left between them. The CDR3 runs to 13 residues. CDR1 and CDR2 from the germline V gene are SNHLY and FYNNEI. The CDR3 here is CASGGTPLSGYTF. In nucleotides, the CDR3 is TGTGCCAGCGGAGGGACTCCGCTGTCTGGCTACACCTTC.

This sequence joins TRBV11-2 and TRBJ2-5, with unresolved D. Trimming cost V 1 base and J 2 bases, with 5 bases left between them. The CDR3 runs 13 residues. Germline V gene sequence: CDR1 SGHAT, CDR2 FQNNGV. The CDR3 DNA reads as TGTGCCAGCAGCTTAGTCAGGCAAGAGACCCAGTACTTC. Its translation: CASSLVRQETQYF.

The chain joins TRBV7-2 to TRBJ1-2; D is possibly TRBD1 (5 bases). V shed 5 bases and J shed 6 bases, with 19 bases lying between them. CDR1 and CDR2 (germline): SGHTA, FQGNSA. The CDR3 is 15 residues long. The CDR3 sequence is CASSHHLTALNGYTF. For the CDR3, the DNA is TGTGCCAGCAGCCACCACCTGACAGCTCTTAATGGCTACACCTTC.

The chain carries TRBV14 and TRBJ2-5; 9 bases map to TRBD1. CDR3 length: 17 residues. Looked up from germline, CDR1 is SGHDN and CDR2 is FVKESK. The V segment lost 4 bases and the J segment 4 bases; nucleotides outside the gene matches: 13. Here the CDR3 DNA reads TGTGCCAGCAGCCCTACCGGGACAGGGAAATTGGGAGAGACCCAGTACTTC. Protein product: CASSPTGTGKLGETQYF. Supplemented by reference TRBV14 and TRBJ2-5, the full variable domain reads EAGVTQFPSHSVIEKGQTVTLRCDPISGHDNLYWYRRVMGKEIKFLLHFVKESKQDESGMPNNRFLAERTGGTYSTLKVQPAELEDSGVYFCASSPTGTGKLGETQYFGPGTRLLVL.

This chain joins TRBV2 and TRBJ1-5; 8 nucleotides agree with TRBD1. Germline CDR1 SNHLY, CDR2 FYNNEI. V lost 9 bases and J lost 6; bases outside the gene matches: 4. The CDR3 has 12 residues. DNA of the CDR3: TGTGCCAGTCGCAGGGGGCTTCAGCCCCAGCATTTT. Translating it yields CASRRGLQPQHF.

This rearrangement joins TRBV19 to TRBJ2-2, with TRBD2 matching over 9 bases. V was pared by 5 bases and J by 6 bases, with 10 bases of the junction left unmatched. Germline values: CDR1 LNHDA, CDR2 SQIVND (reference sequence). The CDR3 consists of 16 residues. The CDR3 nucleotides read TGTGCCAGTAGTTTGGGGGCTAGCGGGGCTTCCGGGGAGCTGTTTTTT. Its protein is CASSLGASGASGELFF. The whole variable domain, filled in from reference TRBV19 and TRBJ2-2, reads DGGITQSPKYLFRKEGQNVTLSCEQNLNHDAMYWYRQDPGQGLRLIYYSQIVNDFQKGDIAEGYSVSREKKESFPLTVTSAQKNPTAFYLCASSLGASGASGELFFGEGSRLTVL.

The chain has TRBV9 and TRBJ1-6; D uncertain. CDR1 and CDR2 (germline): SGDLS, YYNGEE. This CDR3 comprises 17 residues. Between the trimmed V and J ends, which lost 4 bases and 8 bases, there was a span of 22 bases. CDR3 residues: CASSPRSPGSFDSPLHF. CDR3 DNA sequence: TGTGCCAGCAGCCCCCGCTCCCCCGGGAGTTTTGATTCACCCCTCCACTTT.

CDR3 DNA: TGTGCCACAACGACAGGGTACACCGGGGAGCTGTTTTTT. This codes for CATTTGYTGELFF. The chain is built from TRBV24-1 and TRBJ2-2, with 7 bases matching TRBD1. With V trimmed by 10 bases and J by 3 bases, 4 bases remained unmatched. In germline, CDR1 is KGHDR, CDR2 SFDVKD. The CDR3 length is 13 residues.

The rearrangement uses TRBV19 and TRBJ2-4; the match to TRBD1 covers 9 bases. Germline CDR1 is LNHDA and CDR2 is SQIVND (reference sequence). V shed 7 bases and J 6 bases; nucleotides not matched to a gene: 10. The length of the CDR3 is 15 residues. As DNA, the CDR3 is TGTGCCAGTACCCCGGCGTCGGGACAGGGAAACATTCAGTACTTC. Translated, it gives CASTPASGQGNIQYF.

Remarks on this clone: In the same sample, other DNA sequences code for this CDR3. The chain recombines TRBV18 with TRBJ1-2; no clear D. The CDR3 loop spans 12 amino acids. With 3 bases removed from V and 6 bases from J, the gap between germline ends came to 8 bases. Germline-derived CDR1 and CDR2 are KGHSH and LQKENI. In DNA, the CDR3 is TGTGCCAGCTCACCTGCGGGTGATGGCTACACCTTC. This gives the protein CASSPAGDGYTF.

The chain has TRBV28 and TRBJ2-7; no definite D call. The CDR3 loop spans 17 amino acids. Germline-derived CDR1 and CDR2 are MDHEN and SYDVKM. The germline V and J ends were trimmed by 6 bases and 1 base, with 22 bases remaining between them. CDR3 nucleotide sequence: TGTGCCAGCAGCTCCCCTTATGGCGGAAGCAATTCCTACGAGCAGTACTTC. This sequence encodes CASSSPYGGSNSYEQYF.

This chain's CDR3 is CATRGAGGRTEAFF. CDR3 bases: TGTGCCACCAGGGGGGCAGGGGGCAGGACTGAAGCTTTCTTT. V and J are TRBV28 and TRBJ1-1, with 8 positions matching TRBD1. The CDR3 spans 14 residues. Per the germline V gene, CDR1 is MDHEN and CDR2 is SYDVKM. V lost 10 bases and J lost 5; bases outside the gene matches: 12.

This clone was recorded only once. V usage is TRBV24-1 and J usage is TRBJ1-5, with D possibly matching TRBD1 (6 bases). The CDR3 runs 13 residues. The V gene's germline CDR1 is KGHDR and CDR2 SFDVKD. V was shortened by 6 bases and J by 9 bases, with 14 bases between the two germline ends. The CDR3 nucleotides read TGTGCCACCAGTAGAACAGGGCAAGGGCCCCAGCATTTT. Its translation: CATSRTGQGPQHF.

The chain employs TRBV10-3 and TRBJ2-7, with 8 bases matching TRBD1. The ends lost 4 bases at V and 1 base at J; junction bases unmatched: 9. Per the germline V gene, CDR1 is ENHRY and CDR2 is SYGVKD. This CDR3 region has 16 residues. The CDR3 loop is CAISARQGQGSYEQYF. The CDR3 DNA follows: TGTGCCATCAGTGCCCGACAGGGGCAGGGGTCCTACGAGCAGTACTTC.

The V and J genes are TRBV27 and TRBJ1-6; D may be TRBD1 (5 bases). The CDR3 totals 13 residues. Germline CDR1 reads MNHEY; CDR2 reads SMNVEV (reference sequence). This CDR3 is CATKETDGSPLHF. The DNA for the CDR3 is TGTGCAACAAAGGAGACAGACGGCTCACCCCTCCACTTT.